This T cell receptor (beta chain) stems from a study of T cell responses to AZD1222 COVID-19 vaccine. At the level of the study: Pooled samples include second doses given at about 4 or 12 weeks.

CDR1 and CDR2 from the germline V gene are GTSNPN and SVGIG (reference sequence). The CDR3 loop spans 14 amino acids. Trimming left V 0 bases short and J 1 base short, with 6 bases between. Sequencing was performed with immunoSEQ multiplex PCR; in TCRdb, only in-frame clones are kept and a portion is missing. The sample comprises approximately 100,000 clones, less than 90% of which are singletons, and more than 15% rests with the top ten. Notes on this clone: Its matching antigen is unknown.

Study-wide results and limits: There were mostly white British donors and more females than males, and clonal diversity was possibly underestimated. Sampling captured repertoires only after the peak T cell response.

This chain connects TRBV30 to TRBJ1-4; no clear D gene. The sequencing used peripheral blood, collected on day 0 of AZD1222 vaccination. The TCR sequence derives from an adult in good health. The CDR3 bases are TGTGCCTGGAGTGTTCTCGGAACTAATGAAAAACTGTTTTTT. As protein: CAWSVLGTNEKLFF.